Presented here are 17 T cell receptor beta chains from one specimen sequenced in a study of blood T cell repertoires in COVID-19. The method was immunoSEQ multiplex PCR; TCRdb's version includes in-frame clones alone and lacks a portion of them. The sample holds roughly 330,000 clones, roughly 82% seen once. Sequencing was performed on peripheral blood. These receptors were collected from a woman aged 45-60 years with acute or convalescent COVID-19.

The rearrangement uses TRBV30 and TRBJ2-7; a weak D match, TRBD1 (5 bases). There are 14 residues in the CDR3. Trimming removed 0 bases from V and 2 bases from J, with 11 bases in between. Germline assignment: CDR1 GTSNPN and CDR2 SVGIG (reference sequence). The CDR3 coding sequence is TGTGCCTGGAGTGTAGCAGGGTGGCCCTACGAGCAGTACTTC. Translation: CAWSVAGWPYEQYF.

CDR3 in DNA: TGTGCCAGCAGTTTATCAGGGGGCACGAACACTGAAGCTTTCTTT. Its protein product is CASSLSGGTNTEAFF. This chain joins TRBV27 and TRBJ1-1; 7 bases match TRBD1. The CDR3 is 15 residues long. J was trimmed by 1 base and V by 0 bases; bases with no gene match: 2. Germline-derived CDR1 and CDR2 are MNHEY and SMNVEV (reference sequence).

The chain joins TRBV9 to TRBJ2-1; 8 bases align to TRBD2. Germline assignment: CDR1 SGDLS and CDR2 YYNGEE. Trimming at V came to 8 bases and at J to 5 bases, leaving 12 bases not matched to a gene. The CDR3 consists of 15 residues. DNA of the CDR3: TGTGCCAGTGGACTTAGCGGGACACCCCACAATGAGCAGTTCTTC. It specifies CASGLSGTPHNEQFF.

The V and J genes are TRBV24-1 and TRBJ2-3; 10 nucleotides agree with TRBD1. The CDR3 is 15 residues long. Per the germline V gene, CDR1 is KGHDR and CDR2 is SFDVKD. J was trimmed by 5 bases and V by 0 bases; bases with no gene match: 1. The CDR3 loop reads CATSDLDRGRDTQYF. The CDR3 DNA follows: TGTGCCACCAGTGATTTGGACAGGGGGCGAGATACGCAGTATTTT.

This chain links TRBV6-5 with TRBJ2-7, with D perhaps TRBD2 (6 bases). The CDR3 has 14 amino acids. The germline V gene encodes CDR1 MNHEY and CDR2 SVGAGI. Between the trimmed V and J ends, which lost 6 bases and 4 bases, there was a span of 16 bases. CDR3 sequence reads: CASSPRLGFYEQYF. CDR3 coding DNA: TGTGCCAGCAGCCCGAGACTAGGGTTTTACGAGCAGTACTTC.

This chain links TRBV27 with TRBJ1-2; 7 bases line up with TRBD1. Trimming took 1 base from V and 3 from J; bases not matched to a gene: 5. Germline lookup yields CDR1 MNHEY and CDR2 SMNVEV (reference sequence). The CDR3 loop spans 15 amino acids. CDR3 sequence (DNA): TGTGCCAGCAGTTTATTAGGACAGGTTGACTATGGCTACACCTTC. Protein sequence: CASSLLGQVDYGYTF.

The chain carries TRBV24-1 and TRBJ1-4; TRBD1 aligns across 10 bases. With V trimmed by 3 bases and J by 5 bases, 2 bases remained unmatched. Germline CDR1 is KGHDR and CDR2 is SFDVKD. CDR3 length: 15 amino acids. CDR3 coding DNA: TGTGCCACCAGTGATACGACAGGGGGCAATGAAAAACTGTTTTTT. It is translated as CATSDTTGGNEKLFF.

The genes are TRBV19 and TRBJ1-2; TRBD1 agrees at 8 bases. Trimming cost V 2 bases and J 6 bases; bases outside gene matches: 5. CDR3 length: 14 amino acids. The germline V gene has CDR1 LNHDA and CDR2 SQIVND (reference sequence). CDR3 loop: CASSIWTGRDGYTF. DNA of the CDR3: TGTGCCAGTAGTATATGGACAGGGCGTGATGGCTACACCTTC.

The chain employs TRBV5-6 and TRBJ1-1; 8 bases line up with TRBD1. Germline loops: CDR1 SGHDT, CDR2 YYEEEE. The CDR3 runs 15 residues. Germline trimming cut 4 bases from V and 1 base from J; bases unmatched to any gene: 6. This CDR3 is CASSLTGTGNTEAFF. DNA of the CDR3: TGTGCCAGCAGCCTAACCGGGACAGGGAACACTGAAGCTTTCTTT.

The chain is built from TRBV28 and TRBJ1-1; D is unresolved. The V and J ends lost 1 base and 3 bases respectively, with 6 bases between them. The length of the CDR3 is 13 residues. The germline gives CDR1 MDHEN, CDR2 SYDVKM. The CDR3 protein is CASSLYTYTEAFF. DNA for the CDR3: TGTGCCAGCAGTTTATACACCTACACTGAAGCTTTCTTT.

The chain uses TRBV7-3 and TRBJ1-1, with 8 bases aligning to TRBD1. The CDR3 covers 14 residues. Trimming cost V 5 bases and J 5 bases; bases outside gene matches: 7. Looked up from germline, CDR1 is SGHTA and CDR2 is FQGTGA. The CDR3 here is CASSITGGGTEAFF. The CDR3 DNA follows: TGTGCCAGCAGCATTACAGGGGGAGGTACTGAAGCTTTCTTT. Filled out from reference TRBV7-3 and TRBJ1-1, the complete variable domain reads GAGVSQTPSNKVTEKGKYVELRCDPISGHTALYWYRQSLGQGPEFLIYFQGTGAADDSGLPNDRFFAVRPEGSVSTLKIQRTERGDSAVYLCASSITGGGTEAFFGQGTRLTVV.

This chain joins TRBV3-1 (or the pseudogene TRBV3-2) and TRBJ1-1; D call uncertain. Trimming pared 6 bases from V and 3 bases from J, leaving 11 bases between. The CDR3 is 13 amino acids. Germline V CDR1 and CDR2: LGHDT, YNNKEL (reference sequence). The CDR3 is CASRFSGYTEAFF. The CDR3 nucleotides read TGTGCCAGCAGATTCTCGGGGTACACTGAAGCTTTCTTT.

The chain is built from TRBV9 and TRBJ2-2; 7 nucleotides align to TRBD2. The CDR3 consists of 15 residues. V lost 2 bases and J lost 6; bases outside the gene matches: 7. Germline assignment: CDR1 SGDLS and CDR2 YYNGEE. The CDR3 region is CASSVGLGGPGELFF. CDR3 in DNA: TGTGCCAGCAGCGTCGGACTAGGAGGGCCCGGGGAGCTGTTTTTT.

This CDR3 is CASSTGTTNSDTQYF. The DNA of the CDR3 is TGTGCCAGCAGTACCGGGACTACGAATTCAGATACGCAGTATTTT. The chain employs TRBV28 and TRBJ2-3; 7 nucleotides line up with TRBD2. Per germline, CDR1 MDHEN and CDR2 SYDVKM. V was clipped by 5 bases and J by 4 bases; unmatched bases: 9. The CDR3 extends over 15 amino acids.

Turning to this clone: Germline and junction disagree at one end, which may indicate a read error. The V gene is TRBV4-3, the J gene TRBJ2-2; a weak D match, TRBD2 (5 bases). The germline V gene has CDR1 LGHNA and CDR2 YSLEER. This CDR3 spans 18 amino acids. CDR3 nucleotide sequence: TGCGCCAGCAGCCAAGATGTGGCAGGACTGGGGAACGCCGGGGAGCTGTTTTTT. Amino acids: CASSQDVAGLGNAGELFF.

This rearrangement joins TRBV5-4 to TRBJ2-1; 10 bases match TRBD2. V shed 2 bases and J 5 bases; nucleotides not matched to a gene: 4. Germline V gene lookup returns CDR1 SGHNT and CDR2 YYREEE (reference sequence). This CDR3 region has 15 residues. This chain's CDR3 is CASSFRTSGHNEQFF. In DNA form, the CDR3 reads TGTGCCAGCAGCTTTAGGACTAGCGGACACAATGAGCAGTTCTTC.

This chain connects TRBV27 to TRBJ1-2; 9 bases align to TRBD1. From germline, CDR1 is MNHEY and CDR2 SMNVEV (reference sequence). The V and J ends lost 6 bases and 8 bases, in that order; junction bases with no gene match: 10. The CDR3 loop spans 14 amino acids. CDR3 nucleotide sequence: TGTGCCAGCAGATACCGGGACAGGGAAGGAGGCTACACCTTC. This encodes CASRYRDREGGYTF.